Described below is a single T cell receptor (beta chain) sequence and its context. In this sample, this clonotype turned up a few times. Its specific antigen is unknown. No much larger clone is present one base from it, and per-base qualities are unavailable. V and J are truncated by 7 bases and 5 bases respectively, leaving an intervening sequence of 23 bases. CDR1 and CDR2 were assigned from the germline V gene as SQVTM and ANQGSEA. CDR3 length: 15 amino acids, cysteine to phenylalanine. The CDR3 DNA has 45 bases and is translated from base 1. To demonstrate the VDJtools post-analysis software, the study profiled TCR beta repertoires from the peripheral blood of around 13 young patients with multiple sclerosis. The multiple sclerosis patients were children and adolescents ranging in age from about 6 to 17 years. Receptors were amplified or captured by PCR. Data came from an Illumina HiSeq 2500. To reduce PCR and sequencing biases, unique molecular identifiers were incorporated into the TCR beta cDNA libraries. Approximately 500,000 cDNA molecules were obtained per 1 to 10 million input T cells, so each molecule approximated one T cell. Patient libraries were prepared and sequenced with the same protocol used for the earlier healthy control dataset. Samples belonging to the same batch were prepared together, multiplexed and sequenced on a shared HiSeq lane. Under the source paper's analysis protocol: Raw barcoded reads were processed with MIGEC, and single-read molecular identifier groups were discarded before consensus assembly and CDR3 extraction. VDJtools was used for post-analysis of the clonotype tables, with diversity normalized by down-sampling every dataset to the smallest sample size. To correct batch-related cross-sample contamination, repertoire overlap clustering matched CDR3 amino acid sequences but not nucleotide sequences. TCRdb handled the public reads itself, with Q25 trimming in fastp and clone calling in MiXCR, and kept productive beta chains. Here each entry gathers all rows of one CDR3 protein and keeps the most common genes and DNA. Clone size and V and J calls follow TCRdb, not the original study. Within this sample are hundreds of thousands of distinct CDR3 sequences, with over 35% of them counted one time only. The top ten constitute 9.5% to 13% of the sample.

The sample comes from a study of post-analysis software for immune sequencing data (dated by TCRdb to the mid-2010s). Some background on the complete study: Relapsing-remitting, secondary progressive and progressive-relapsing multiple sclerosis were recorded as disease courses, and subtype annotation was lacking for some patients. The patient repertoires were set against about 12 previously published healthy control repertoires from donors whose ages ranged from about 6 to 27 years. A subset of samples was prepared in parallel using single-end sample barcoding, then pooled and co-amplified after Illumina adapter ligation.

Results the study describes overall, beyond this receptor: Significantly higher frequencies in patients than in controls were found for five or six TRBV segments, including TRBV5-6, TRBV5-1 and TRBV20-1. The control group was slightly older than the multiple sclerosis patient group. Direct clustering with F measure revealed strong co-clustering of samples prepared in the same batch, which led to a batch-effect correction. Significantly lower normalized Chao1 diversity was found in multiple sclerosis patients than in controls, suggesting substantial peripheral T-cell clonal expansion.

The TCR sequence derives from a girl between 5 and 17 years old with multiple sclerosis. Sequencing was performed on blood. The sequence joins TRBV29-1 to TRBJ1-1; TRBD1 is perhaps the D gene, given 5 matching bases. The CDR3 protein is CSARRVSGGRTEAFF. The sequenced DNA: TGCAGCGCCCGAAGGGTGTCCGGGGGGAGAACTGAAGCTTTCTTT.